These T cell receptor beta chains were read from a single sample in a study of shared clonotypes between healthy human individuals. Some clones are missing from TCRdb's copy, which holds only in-frame ones; the method was immunoSEQ multiplex PCR. The sample records about 1 million clones, approximately 72% being singletons. Sequencing input: memory CD4+ T cells sorted from blood. The receptors derive from a man aged 18 to 30 in good health. The conserved cysteine and the conserved F or W are not part of the CDR3 here. Each record gives: J gene, CDR3 length, clone size, V gene, CDR3 protein. Rows give clone size only sometimes, using once, few, many, or a class for an expanded clone.

TRBJ2-1	11	NA	TRBV4-3	ASSPGPLNEQF
TRBJ2-1	11	NA	TRBV6-5	ASSRQGDNEQF
TRBJ2-5	11	NA	TRBV11-3	ASSRETRETQY
TRBJ1-4	13	NA	TRBV5-1	ASSRSGLLNEKLF
TRBJ1-3	12	few	TRBV7-2	ATEEPYPGNTIY
TRBJ2-3	14	NA	TRBV30	AWRLAGGPSTDTQY
TRBJ2-7	13	once	TRBV16	ASSPPGTGRHEQY
TRBJ2-1	14	NA	TRBV5-4	ASSGGTSGSYNEQF
TRBJ1-2	13	NA	TRBV7-2	ASSIARIGSDGYT
TRBJ2-3	13	once	TRBV29-1	SVEDTQGRTDTQY
TRBJ2-5	14	NA	TRBV9	ASSVESGRAQETQY
TRBJ2-7	14	NA	TRBV7-9	ASSPPGTGVDHEQY
TRBJ1-1	12	NA	TRBV12-5	ASGLDSTHTEAF
TRBJ1-5	12	few	TRBV28	ASRDRESNQPQH
TRBJ2-1	11	NA	TRBV7-9	ASSLDRVNEQF
TRBJ2-3	10	once	TRBV29-1	SGSTATDTQY
TRBJ2-3	13	NA	TRBV25-1	ASRPFRASTDTQY
TRBJ1-5	13	NA	TRBV19	ASSPQGFGNQPQH
TRBJ2-5	13	NA	TRBV2	ARGITGISQETQY
TRBJ1-4	11	NA	TRBV19	ASSGQLNEKLF
TRBJ2-4	15	NA	TRBV5-1	ASSWGQGFLAKNIQY
TRBJ1-4	14	once	TRBV5-4	ASSWDPSTTNEKLF
TRBJ1-2	12	NA	TRBV19	ASSIRTGPYGYT
TRBJ2-1	12	NA	TRBV7-9	ASSLSGSYNEQF